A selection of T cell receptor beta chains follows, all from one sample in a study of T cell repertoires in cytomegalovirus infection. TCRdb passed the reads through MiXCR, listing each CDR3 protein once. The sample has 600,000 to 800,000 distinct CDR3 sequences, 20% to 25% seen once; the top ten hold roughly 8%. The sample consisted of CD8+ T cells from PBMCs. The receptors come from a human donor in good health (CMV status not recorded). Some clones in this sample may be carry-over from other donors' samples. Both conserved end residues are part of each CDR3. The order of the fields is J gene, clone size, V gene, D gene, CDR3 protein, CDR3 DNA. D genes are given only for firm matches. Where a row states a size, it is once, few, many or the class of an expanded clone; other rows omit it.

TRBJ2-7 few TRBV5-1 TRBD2 CASSLPTSGTSKPYEQYF TGCGCCAGCAGCTTGCCTACCTCCGGGACTAGCAAACCCTACGAGCAGTACTTC
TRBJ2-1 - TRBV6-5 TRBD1 CASSPMTGQGAREQFF TGTGCCAGCAGTCCCATGACGGGACAGGGGGCTAGAGAGCAGTTCTTC
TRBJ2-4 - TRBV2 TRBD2 CASRPGLAGGLAKNIQYF TGTGCCAGCAGGCCGGGACTAGCGGGGGGCCTAGCCAAAAACATTCAGTACTTC
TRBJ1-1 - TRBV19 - CASISDPDTEAFF TGTGCCAGTATATCGGACCCAGACACTGAAGCTTTCTTT
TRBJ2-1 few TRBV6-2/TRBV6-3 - CASSSDGAYTNEQFF TGTGCCAGCAGTTCAGATGGGGCCTATACAAATGAGCAGTTCTTC
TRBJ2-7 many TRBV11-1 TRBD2 CASSLGKAGESYEQYF TGTGCCAGCAGCCTAGGGAAAGCGGGGGAGTCCTACGAGCAGTACTTC
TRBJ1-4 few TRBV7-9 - CASSPEGKDNEKLFF TGTGCCAGCAGCCCCGAGGGGAAGGATAATGAAAAACTGTTTTTT
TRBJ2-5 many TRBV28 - CASSSRAEIKETQYF TGTGCCAGCAGTTCCCGAGCGGAGATTAAAGAGACCCAGTACTTC
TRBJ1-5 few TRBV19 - CASSGPGQPQHF TGTGCCAGTAGTGGCCCGGGGCAGCCCCAGCATTTT
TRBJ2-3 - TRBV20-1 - CSAQGVESDTQYF TGCAGTGCTCAAGGTGTGGAATCGGATACGCAGTATTTT
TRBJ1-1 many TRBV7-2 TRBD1 CASSYRGPNTEAFF TGTGCCAGCAGTTATAGGGGGCCGAACACTGAAGCTTTCTTT
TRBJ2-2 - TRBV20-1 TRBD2 CSVPPVRGEAGELFF TGCAGTGTCCCGCCTGTGCGGGGGGAGGCCGGGGAGCTGTTTTTT
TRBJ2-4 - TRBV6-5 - CASSRQESLAKNIQYF TGTGCCAGCAGCAGGCAAGAGTCCTTAGCCAAAAACATTCAGTACTTC
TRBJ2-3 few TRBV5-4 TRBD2 CASRRTSGGISTDTQYF TGTGCCAGCAGACGAACTAGCGGGGGGATCAGCACAGATACGCAGTATTTT
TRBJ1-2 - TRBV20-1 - CSAREGYGYTF TGCAGTGCTAGAGAGGGCTATGGCTACACCTTC
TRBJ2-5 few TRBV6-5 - CASSYSGGAYQETQYF TGTGCCAGCAGTTACTCTGGGGGGGCTTACCAAGAGACCCAGTACTTC
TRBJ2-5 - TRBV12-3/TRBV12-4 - CASRDGGRETQYF TGTGCCAGCAGAGACGGTGGGAGAGAGACCCAGTACTTC
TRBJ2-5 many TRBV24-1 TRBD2 CATSDSGGRGETQYF TGTGCCACCAGTGATAGCGGGGGTCGAGGGGAGACCCAGTACTTC
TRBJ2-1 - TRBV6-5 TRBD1 CASSYTGQGNNEQFF TGTGCCAGCAGTTATACCGGACAGGGAAACAATGAGCAGTTCTTC
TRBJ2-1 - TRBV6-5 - CASSYGRPLEQFF TGTGCCAGCAGTTACGGGCGGCCCCTAGAGCAGTTCTTC
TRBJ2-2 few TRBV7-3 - CARRRAGELFF TGTGCCAGACGGAGAGCCGGGGAGCTGTTTTTT
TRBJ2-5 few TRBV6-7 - CASSTQRRQETQYF TGTGCCAGCAGTACTCAACGGCGGCAAGAGACCCAGTACTTC
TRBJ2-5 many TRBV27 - CASSSNRVETQYF TGTGCCAGCAGCTCCAACAGGGTGGAGACCCAGTACTTC
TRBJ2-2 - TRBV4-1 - CASSPGGFGELFF TGCGCCAGCAGCCCCGGGGGCTTCGGGGAGCTGTTTTTT
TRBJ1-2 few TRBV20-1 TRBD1 CSAGTGGAHGYTF TGCAGTGCAGGGACAGGGGGCGCGCATGGCTACACCTTC
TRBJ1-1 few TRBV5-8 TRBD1 CASSSGQGTIQNTEAFF TGTGCCAGCAGCTCCGGACAGGGGACAATTCAGAACACTGAAGCTTTCTTT
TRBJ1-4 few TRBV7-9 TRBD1 CASSLQGSEKLFF TGTGCCAGCAGCCTACAGGGGAGTGAAAAACTGTTTTTT
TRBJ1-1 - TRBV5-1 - CASSLAGAATEAFF TGCGCCAGCAGCTTAGCTGGGGCGGCCACTGAAGCTTTCTTT
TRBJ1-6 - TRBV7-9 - CASSPPRVGAGNSPLHF TGTGCCAGCAGCCCCCCACGGGTCGGGGCGGGTAATTCACCCCTCCACTTT
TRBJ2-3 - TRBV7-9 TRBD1 CASSLQGGRGRKDTQYF TGTGCCAGCAGCTTACAAGGAGGCAGGGGGCGTAAAGATACGCAGTATTTT
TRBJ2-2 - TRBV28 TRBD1 CASTRTGGTRELFF TGTGCCAGCACCCGGACAGGGGGTACCCGGGAGCTGTTTTTT
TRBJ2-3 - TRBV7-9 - CASSHRRGRPPNTQYF TGTGCCAGCAGCCACAGACGAGGGCGTCCGCCGAATACGCAGTATTTT
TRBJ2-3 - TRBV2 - CASSETRQAGINTDTQYF TGTGCCAGCAGTGAAACTCGACAGGCCGGGATAAACACAGATACGCAGTATTTT
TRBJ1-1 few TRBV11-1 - CASSPYRREAEAFF TGTGCCAGCAGCCCCTACCGAAGGGAAGCTGAAGCTTTCTTT
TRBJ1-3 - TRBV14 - CASSPFRGTGNTIYF TGTGCCAGCAGCCCGTTCAGAGGTACGGGAAACACCATATATTTT
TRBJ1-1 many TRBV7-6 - CASSLEGMVNTEAFF TGTGCCAGCAGCTTAGAAGGGATGGTGAACACTGAAGCTTTCTTT
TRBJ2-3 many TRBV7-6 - CASSPGGSDTDTQYF TGTGCCAGCAGCCCCGGTGGTAGCGACACAGATACGCAGTATTTT